This TCR beta chain comes out of a study of T cell repertoires in cytomegalovirus infection. Overall study: Public TCR beta signatures marked donors with CMV infection and the matching HLA. Findings and caveats of the study: Individuals carrying CMV plus the relevant HLA were identified by cumulative frequency of public TCR beta families. HLA-C-restricted CMV clonotypes gave the most frequent clonotype in two of eight donors.

A few counts support this clonotype. Its target is not known. The CDR3 loop spans 14 amino acids. Losses at the gene ends were 4 bases for V and 6 bases for J; bases not matched to a gene: 7. Germline loops: CDR1 LGHDT, CDR2 YNNKEL (reference sequence). TCRdb fed the reads into MiXCR, producing one record per CDR3 protein. Among roughly 600,000 distinct CDR3 sequences listed, less than 25% were seen once. The source of this sequence is a human donor in good health (CMV status not recorded). Some clones in this sample may be carry-over from other donors' samples. The chain carries TRBV3-1 and TRBJ2-3; 7 bases agree with TRBD2. Sequences were obtained from CD8+ T cells from PBMCs. The CDR3 is CASSLDGEGDTQYF. CDR3 DNA: TGTGCCAGCAGCCTGGACGGGGAGGGGGATACGCAGTATTTT.